This T cell receptor (beta chain) was recorded in a study of blood T cell repertoires in COVID-19. Study-wide context: COVID-19 samples from acute and convalescent phases originated in the United States, Italy and Spain. Sources were T cells, B-cell-depleted T cells, or PBMCs; the material itself was cDNA or gDNA.

Under the authors' procedure: How many nucleated cells were present was estimated from reference gene primer amplification. This table comes from immunoSEQ multiplex PCR, and its TCRdb copy is limited to in-frame clones, with some not included. V, J and clone size are taken as reported in that table, and D and trimming were inferred from the DNA itself. Altogether about 120,000 clones are present, around 80% being singletons, with the ten largest covering over 6%. CDR1 is SGHRS, CDR2 YFSETQ, per germline. The CDR3 length is 17 residues. Trimming took 4 bases from V and 6 from J; bases not matched to a gene: 9.

The genes are TRBV5-1 and TRBJ2-1; TRBD2 aligns across 14 bases. The sample consisted of peripheral blood. The receptor comes from a man in his 70s with active or convalescent COVID-19. CDR3 in DNA: TGCGCCAGCAGCCCTGGGACTAGCGGGAGTCGGGCCAATGAGCAGTTCTTC. Amino acids: CASSPGTSGSRANEQFF.